The T cell receptor beta chain under discussion was sequenced for a study of T cell responses to AZD1222 COVID-19 vaccine. Sequencing was performed with immunoSEQ multiplex PCR; in TCRdb, only in-frame clones are kept and a portion is missing. The sample yields more than 110,000 clones, 80% to 90% seen once. This clone was observed a single time. Its antigen is still unknown. Germline V lookup: CDR1 SGHNT, CDR2 YYREEE (reference sequence). Deletions cut 0 bases from V and 3 bases from J, with 9 bases between. The CDR3 runs 15 residues. Broader study findings: As reported, nearly half of all spike-specific TCRs target variant regions that are unmutated. In a largely white British group with more females than males, clonal diversity was possibly underestimated.

This receptor was obtained from an adult in good health. The starting material was peripheral blood, obtained on day 0 of AZD1222 vaccination. The J gene is TRBJ2-2, the V gene TRBV5-4; D remains unclear. This CDR3 reads CASSLVPAYTGELFF. CDR3 bases: TGTGCCAGCAGCTTGGTACCAGCCTACACCGGGGAGCTGTTTTTT.